What follows are 4 T cell receptor beta chains derived from one specimen sequenced in a study of tumor-infiltrating lymphocytes in localized non-small cell lung cancer. Data came from immunoSEQ multiplex PCR; TCRdb stores just in-frame clones and leaves some out. The sample records 7,000 to 9,000 clones, 63% being singletons. Sequenced: uninvolved lung tissue not adjacent to the tumor. The receptors shown here come from a human donor with non-small cell lung cancer.

In this sample, this clone is medium-sized. The J gene is TRBJ2-7, the V gene TRBV5-6; no clear D. The germline V gene encodes CDR1 SGHDT and CDR2 YYEEEE. The CDR3 is 12 residues long. The V end lost 0 bases, the J end lost 6 bases, and 7 bases lay between the germline ends. CDR3 sequence (DNA): TGTGCCAGCAGCTTGGGAGCCGTCGAGCAGTACTTC. Translated: CASSLGAVEQYF. The full variable domain, rest sourced from reference TRBV5-6 and TRBJ2-7, is DAGVTQSPTHLIKTRGQQVTLRCSPKSGHDTVSWYQQALGQGPQFIFQYYEEEERQRGNFPDRFSGHQFPNYSSELNVNALLLGDSALYLCASSLGAVEQYFGPGTRLTVT.

The chain combines TRBV6-1 with TRBJ1-2; 7 bases fit TRBD1. Germline CDR1 MNHNS, CDR2 SASEGT. This CDR3 region has 14 residues. The V segment lost 10 bases and the J segment 0 bases; nucleotides outside the gene matches: 8. CDR3 bases: TGTGCCACCCCAGGGGGAGGGCCTAACTATGGCTACACCTTC. This codes for CATPGGGPNYGYTF.

This sequence joins TRBV19 and TRBJ2-2, with a weak D call TRBD2 (5 bases). The CDR3 length is 18 residues. The V end lost 3 bases, the J end lost 5 bases, and 22 bases lay between the germline ends. The germline CDR1 and CDR2 sequences are LNHDA and SQIVND (reference sequence). CDR3 region: CASSIPRVGRRSTGELFF. The CDR3 DNA reads as TGTGCCAGTAGTATTCCGCGAGTGGGTCGGAGGAGTACCGGGGAGCTGTTTTTT.

This clone was counted a few times. V gene TRBV6-5 combines with J gene TRBJ2-3; D is uncertain. The V end was cut by 0 bases, the J end by 4 bases, with 11 bases between. The CDR3 length is 15 residues. Germline assignment: CDR1 MNHEY and CDR2 SVGAGI. The CDR3 nucleotides read TGTGCCAGCAGTTACTCCCGGGTATTGGCAGATACGCAGTATTTT. Its translation: CASSYSRVLADTQYF.